These 24 T cell receptor beta chains originate from one sample sequenced in a study of identical twins. Each CDR3 protein is one row after TCRdb ran MiXCR on the 5' RACE reads. The sample carries more than 1.5 million distinct CDR3 sequences, about 32% recorded once. Input material: cord blood. These receptors came from a newborn girl in good health.

This clonotype was found a few times. The DNA for the CDR3 is TGTGCCACCAGCAGAGATCCGAGGGAGACCCAGTACTTC. The encoded protein is CATSRDPRETQYF. This rearrangement joins TRBV15 to TRBJ2-5; unclear D gene. The CDR3 is 13 amino acids. V was shortened by 0 bases and J by 5 bases, with 7 bases between the two germline ends. CDR1 is LNHNV and CDR2 is YYDKDF in the germline V gene (reference sequence).

This clonotype was observed a handful of times. V usage is TRBV12-3 or TRBV12-4 and J usage is TRBJ1-5; tentative D call: TRBD1 (5 bases). This CDR3 contains 16 residues. With 6 bases removed from V and 0 bases from J, the gap between germline ends came to 15 bases. The CDR3 here is CASSVGDPYSNQPQHF. As DNA, the CDR3 is TGTGCCAGCAGCGTCGGGGACCCATATAGCAATCAGCCCCAGCATTTT.

The chain has TRBV29-1 and TRBJ2-7; TRBD2 aligns across 7 bases. V was pared by 4 bases and J by 0 bases, with 9 bases of the junction left unmatched. Germline V gene data show CDR1 as SQVTM and CDR2 as ANQGSEA. The CDR3 loop spans 15 amino acids. The CDR3 protein is CSVVRGVAVSYEQYF. Here the CDR3 DNA reads TGCAGCGTTGTACGGGGGGTAGCGGTCTCCTACGAGCAGTACTTC.

This clonotype occurred many times. The chain employs TRBV25-1 and TRBJ2-7; a possible D gene is TRBD2 (5 bases). V was clipped by 0 bases and J by 4 bases, with 7 bases between them. CDR1 and CDR2 from the germline V gene are MGHDK and SYGVNS. There are 13 residues in the CDR3. The CDR3 reads CASSEYTGYEQYF. The CDR3 DNA sequence: TGTGCCAGCAGTGAATATACGGGATACGAGCAGTACTTC.

Note on this clonotype: One end of the junction varies from germline; a read error may be responsible. The V gene is TRBV20-1, the J gene TRBJ1-2; 8 nucleotides agree with TRBD1. There are 14 residues in the CDR3. Germline V gene data show CDR1 as DFQATT and CDR2 as SNEGSKA (reference sequence). CDR3 DNA: TGCAGTGCTAGAGATCGGACAGGGCCTTATGGCGACACCTTC. Translation gives CSARDRTGPYGDTF.

The chain has TRBV21-1 and TRBJ1-5. TRBV21-1 is a pseudogene segment. This CDR3 is built from 13 residues. Written as DNA, the CDR3 is TGTGCCAGCAGCAAAGCGGCGGGACAGCCCCAGCATTTT. Its translation: CASSKAAGQPQHF.

V and J are TRBV12-3 or TRBV12-4 and TRBJ2-1, with 9 bases identical to TRBD2. CDR3 length: 15 amino acids. The J segment lost 13 bases and the V segment lost 3 bases, leaving 13 bases of the junction unmatched. CDR3 sequence (DNA): TGTGCCAGCAGTTTGGAGCCTAGCGGGAAAGAGACCCAGTTCTTC. This encodes CASSLEPSGKETQFF.

The chain couples TRBV20-1 to TRBJ1-2; D perhaps matches TRBD1 (5 bases). V dropped 5 bases and J dropped 6 bases, with 13 bases sitting between them. This CDR3 is 12 amino acids long. CDR1 is DFQATT, CDR2 SNEGSKA, per germline (reference sequence). Here the CDR3 reads CSAVGLGDGYTF. The CDR3 nucleotides are TGCAGTGCTGTGGGACTCGGCGATGGCTACACCTTC.

This chain uses TRBV20-1 with TRBJ2-1; TRBD2 matches 12 bases. This CDR3 has 15 residues. With V trimmed by 4 bases and J by 6 bases, 7 bases remained unmatched. CDR1 and CDR2 from the germline V gene are DFQATT and SNEGSKA (reference sequence). CDR3 sequence: CSATASSGRANEQFF. CDR3 sequence (DNA): TGCAGTGCTACCGCCTCTAGCGGGAGGGCCAATGAGCAGTTCTTC.

This clonotype was observed many times. DNA of the CDR3: TGTGCCAGCAGGGGACAGGGAGAGGATGGCTACACCTTC. It is translated as CASRGQGEDGYTF. This rearrangement joins TRBV27 to TRBJ1-2; TRBD1 agrees at 9 bases. Germline CDR1 MNHEY, CDR2 SMNVEV (reference sequence). CDR3 length: 13 residues. V dropped 6 bases and J dropped 6; count of bases not matched to a gene: 5.

Details on this clonotype: One end of the junction does not line up with germline, which may come from a read error. The chain uses TRBV11-2 and TRBJ2-3, with 7 positions matching TRBD2. CDR1 is SGHAT, CDR2 FQNNGV, per germline. The length of the CDR3 is 15 residues. Here the CDR3 DNA reads TGTGTCAGCAGCTGGGCAAGCGGGGGCACAGATACGCAGTATTTT. This gives the protein CVSSWASGGTDTQYF.

The rearrangement links TRBV10-3 to TRBJ2-5; 8 bases match TRBD2. J gave up 4 bases and V 5 bases, and 9 bases lay outside the gene matches. The CDR3 runs 15 residues. CDR1 ENHRY and CDR2 SYGVKD come from the germline V gene. CDR3 nucleotides: TGTGCCATCAGTCCACACCTAGCGGGCGGAGAGACCCAGTACTTC. This gives the protein CAISPHLAGGETQYF.

There are a few counts of this clonotype. This chain links TRBV10-3 with TRBJ2-1; perhaps TRBD1 as D (5 bases). The CDR3 sequence is 16 residues long. The germline V and J ends were trimmed by 1 base and 5 bases, with 15 bases remaining between them. Looked up from germline, CDR1 is ENHRY and CDR2 is SYGVKD. This chain's CDR3 is CAISEYVQGLNNEQFF. The CDR3 DNA sequence: TGTGCCATCAGTGAGTATGTGCAGGGTCTCAACAATGAGCAGTTCTTC.

This clonotype was seen a few times. This sequence joins TRBV7-8 and TRBJ1-2, with 7 bases lining up with TRBD1. The V gene end was trimmed by 2 bases and the J gene end by 7 bases; junction bases not matched to a gene: 13. CDR3 size: 16 residues. Germline V gene lookup returns CDR1 SGHVS and CDR2 FQNEAQ. Written as DNA, the CDR3 is TGTGCCAGCAGCTTACTCCCCCGACAGGGAATAAGTGGCTACACCTTC. Its translation: CASSLLPRQGISGYTF. The entire variable domain, with the rest obtained from reference TRBV7-8 and TRBJ1-2, is as follows: GAGVSQSPRYKVAKRGQDVALRCDPISGHVSLFWYQQALGQGPEFLTYFQNEAQLDKSGLPSDRFFAERPEGSVSTLKIQRTQQEDSAVYLCASSLLPRQGISGYTFGSGTRLTVV.

The chain couples TRBV9 to TRBJ2-5; D unclear. Per the germline V gene, CDR1 is SGDLS and CDR2 is YYNGEE. The V and J ends lost 0 bases and 2 bases respectively, with 11 bases between them. The CDR3 is made up of 15 amino acids. The CDR3 loop is CASSVEAAAQETQYF. The DNA for the CDR3 is TGTGCCAGCAGCGTAGAGGCCGCAGCGCAAGAGACCCAGTACTTC.

The rearrangement links TRBV5-1 to TRBJ2-1; D unresolved. V was pared by 4 bases and J by 9 bases, with 11 bases between. Germline lookup yields CDR1 SGHRS and CDR2 YFSETQ. The CDR3 has 12 amino acids. CDR3 sequence (DNA): TGCGCCAGCAGCCCGTCGCCGTCTGAGCAGTTCTTC. Translated: CASSPSPSEQFF.

This clonotype occurred a few times. The genes are TRBV20-1 and TRBJ1-6; 9 positions agree with TRBD1. Germline V gene data show CDR1 as DFQATT and CDR2 as SNEGSKA (reference sequence). Unmatched junction bases numbered 3, after V lost 3 bases and J lost 0 bases. The CDR3 is made up of 16 amino acids. CDR3 in DNA: TGCAGTGCTAGGGACAGGGGTAGCTCCTATAATTCACCCCTCCACTTT. Translated, it gives CSARDRGSSYNSPLHF.

The DNA of the CDR3 is TGTGCCACCAGAGCCCGGGACGGGCCGCCAGATACGCAGTATTTT. Protein: CATRARDGPPDTQYF. The chain carries TRBV15 and TRBJ2-3; possibly TRBD1 or TRBD2 for D (5 bases each). The CDR3 is 15 residues long. Trimming took off 6 bases at V and 4 bases at J, with 17 bases between the two ends. The V gene's germline CDR1 is LNHNV and CDR2 YYDKDF (reference sequence).

The J gene is TRBJ2-7, the V gene TRBV4-1, with TRBD2 matching 10 bases. The CDR3 runs to 14 residues. Unmatched junction bases numbered 5, after V lost 2 bases and J lost 7 bases. Per the germline V gene, CDR1 is MGHRA and CDR2 is YSYEKL. This CDR3 reads CASSQTAGGHEQYF. Written as DNA, the CDR3 is TGCGCCAGCAGCCAAACAGCGGGGGGGCATGAGCAGTACTTC.

Comment on this clonotype: A much larger clone sits a single nucleotide away, making a read error possible. This rearrangement joins TRBV6-6 to TRBJ2-4; 7 bases agree with TRBD1. The CDR3 has 15 amino acids. Germline V gives CDR1 MNHNY, CDR2 SVGAGI (reference sequence). The CDR3 sequence is CASSSDREPLNTQYF. As DNA, the CDR3 is TGTGCCAGCAGTTCCGACAGGGAGCCCCTAAACACTCAGTACTTC.

The chain couples TRBV19 to TRBJ2-1; tentative D call: TRBD2 (6 bases). Germline V gives CDR1 LNHDA, CDR2 SQIVND (reference sequence). V was clipped by 7 bases and J by 3 bases, with 16 bases between them. The CDR3 totals 15 residues. The CDR3 protein is CASIPRGGIYNEQFF. The CDR3 region has the DNA TGTGCCAGTATCCCCCGAGGAGGGATCTACAATGAGCAGTTCTTC.

There are a few counts of this clonotype. The J gene is TRBJ1-2, the V gene TRBV12-3 or TRBV12-4, with D possibly TRBD1 on 6 matching bases. This CDR3 is 14 amino acids long. Trimming removed 6 bases at V and 3 bases at J, with 14 bases between. The CDR3 bases are TGTGCCAGCAGCACCCAGGGGATCTACTATGGCTACACCTTC. As protein: CASSTQGIYYGYTF.

Concerning this clonotype: The junction shows a germline mismatch at one end, possibly a read error. The chain couples TRBV27 to TRBJ2-1; either TRBD1 or TRBD2 may fit D (5 bases each). Germline V CDR1 and CDR2: MNHEY, SMNVEV (reference sequence). The CDR3 extends over 17 amino acids. Here the CDR3 DNA reads TGTGCCGGCAGTTTATCGCCCACAAGGGACGGCAACGGTGAGCAGTTCTTC. Its protein product is CAGSLSPTRDGNGEQFF.

This clonotype was recorded a few times. The chain recombines TRBV5-1 with TRBJ1-1; D might be TRBD1 (6 bases). The CDR3 contains 14 residues. V lost 0 bases and J lost 4, with 10 bases in between. In germline, CDR1 is SGHRS, CDR2 YFSETQ. The CDR3 protein is CASSLGPRGTEAFF. In DNA, the CDR3 is TGCGCCAGCAGCTTGGGCCCCAGGGGCACTGAAGCTTTCTTT.